This TCR beta chain originates from a study of cytomegalovirus exposure and HLA in healthy donors. Study-level results: When a later analysis compared HLA-associated TCR beta chains with equally common others, the HLA-associated chains turned out to be more clonally expanded and to have lower generation probabilities. Productive status was seen about 87% or about 30% of the time for most TCR beta V segments in an earlier analysis. In a later analysis, productive TCRs from donors in an Asian-associated ancestry cluster reportedly carried fewer N-insertions than the cohort mean.

For this clone: What it recognizes is unknown.

PCR involved 60 Vbeta and 13 Jbeta primers. In the source study's methods: In a later analysis, the count reached 80 million or so unique TCR beta chains, with approximately 11 million shared. Profiled with immunoSEQ multiplex PCR; TCRdb holds only in-frame clones, not every one. The DNA was the basis for D and trimming; V, J and clone size are from that table. The sample shows 100,000 to 150,000 clones, 65% to 85% of them seen only once. This sequence was found in a woman aged 40 to 49 in good health and CMV-seronegative. The sample was PBMCs.

The CDR3: CASSASDSLYGYTF. In DNA, the CDR3 is TGTGCCAGCAGCGCGAGTGACAGCCTCTATGGCTACACCTTC. The chain links TRBV27 to TRBJ1-2; a weak D match, TRBD1 (5 bases). The V end lost 6 bases, the J end lost 4 bases, and 15 bases lay between the germline ends. This CDR3 is 14 amino acids long. CDR1 MNHEY and CDR2 SMNVEV come from the germline V gene (reference sequence).